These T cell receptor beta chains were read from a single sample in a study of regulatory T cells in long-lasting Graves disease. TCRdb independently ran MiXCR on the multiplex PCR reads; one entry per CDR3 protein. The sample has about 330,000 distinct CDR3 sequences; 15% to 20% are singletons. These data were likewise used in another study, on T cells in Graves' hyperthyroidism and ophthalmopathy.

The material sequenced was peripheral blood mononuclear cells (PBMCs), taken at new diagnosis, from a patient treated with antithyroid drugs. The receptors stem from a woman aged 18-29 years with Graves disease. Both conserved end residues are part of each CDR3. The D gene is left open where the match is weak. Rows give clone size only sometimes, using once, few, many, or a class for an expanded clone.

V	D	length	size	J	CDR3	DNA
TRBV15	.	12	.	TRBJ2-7	CAKKEGGYEQYF	TGTGCCAAAAAAGAGGGGGGCTACGAGCAGTACTTC
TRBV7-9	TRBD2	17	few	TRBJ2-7	CASSLVLAGGPGYEQYF	TGTGCCAGCAGCTTAGTCCTAGCGGGGGGGCCGGGTTACGAGCAGTACTTC
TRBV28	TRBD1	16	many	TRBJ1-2	CASSLVGTGSVDGYTF	TGTGCCAGCAGTTTAGTCGGGACAGGAAGTGTTGATGGCTACACCTTC
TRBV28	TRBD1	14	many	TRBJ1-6	CASRTTGVGSPLHF	TGTGCCAGCAGGACGACAGGGGTAGGGTCACCCCTCCACTTT
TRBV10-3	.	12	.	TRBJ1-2	CAISENDQGKAF	TGTGCCATCAGTGAGAACGACCAGGGCAAAGCCTTC
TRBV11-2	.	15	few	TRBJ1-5	CASSQSGPINQPQHF	TGCGCCAGCAGCCAATCGGGACCGATCAATCAGCCCCAGCATTTT
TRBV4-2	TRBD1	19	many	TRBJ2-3	CASSQGLWAGQGGTDTQYF	TGTGCCAGCAGCCAAGGGTTGTGGGCGGGACAGGGAGGCACAGATACGCAGTATTTT
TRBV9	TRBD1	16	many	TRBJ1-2	CASSPREAGGVYGYTF	TGTGCCAGCAGCCCCAGAGAGGCAGGGGGAGTCTATGGCTACACCTTC
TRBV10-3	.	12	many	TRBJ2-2	CAITANTGELFF	TGTGCCATCACGGCTAACACCGGGGAGCTGTTTTTT
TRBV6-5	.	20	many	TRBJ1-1	CASSYLGFSENSPKRTEAFF	TGTGCCAGCAGTTACTTAGGTTTTTCGGAGAATTCCCCCAAACGCACTGAAGCTTTCTTT
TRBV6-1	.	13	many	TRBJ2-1	CASSPLGQGGQFF	TGTGCCAGCAGTCCCCTAGGGCAGGGGGGGCAGTTCTTC
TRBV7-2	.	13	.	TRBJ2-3	CASSLFREDTQYF	TGTGCCAGCAGCTTATTTCGTGAAGATACGCAGTATTTT
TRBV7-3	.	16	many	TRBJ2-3	CASSLSGPVARDTQYF	TGTGCCAGCAGCTTAAGTGGCCCGGTCGCCCGCGATACGCAGTATTTT
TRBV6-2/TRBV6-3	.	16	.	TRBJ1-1	CASSEEGTPVNTEAFF	TGTGCCAGCAGTGAAGAAGGGACTCCGGTGAACACTGAAGCTTTCTTT
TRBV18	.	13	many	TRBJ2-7	CASSPSAVYEQYF	TGTGCCAGCTCACCATCGGCAGTTTACGAGCAGTACTTC
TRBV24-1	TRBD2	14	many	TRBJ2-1	CATSDSSGHNEQFF	TGTGCCACCAGTGATTCTAGCGGTCACAATGAGCAGTTCTTC
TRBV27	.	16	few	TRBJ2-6	CASSRGNLPGANVLTF	TGTGCCAGCAGCCGAGGAAATCTCCCCGGGGCCAACGTCCTGACTTTC
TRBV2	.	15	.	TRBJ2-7	CASSSQWRATYEQYF	TGTGCCAGCAGTTCCCAGTGGAGGGCTACCTACGAGCAGTACTTC
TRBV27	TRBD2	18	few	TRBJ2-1	CASSPEGGGGVSYNEQFF	TGTGCCAGCAGCCCAGAGGGCGGCGGGGGGGTCTCCTACAATGAGCAGTTCTTC
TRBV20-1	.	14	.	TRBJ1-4	CSARDVREREKLFF	TGCAGTGCTAGAGATGTAAGGGAAAGGGAAAAACTGTTTTTT
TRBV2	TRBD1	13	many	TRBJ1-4	CATRDRGFEKLFF	TGTGCCACCCGGGACAGGGGGTTTGAAAAACTGTTTTTT
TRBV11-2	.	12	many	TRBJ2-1	CASSLWYGEQFF	TGTGCCAGCAGCTTATGGTACGGTGAGCAGTTCTTC
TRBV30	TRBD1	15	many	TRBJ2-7	CAWDPGAGGIYEQYF	TGTGCCTGGGACCCCGGAGCAGGGGGAATCTACGAGCAGTACTTC
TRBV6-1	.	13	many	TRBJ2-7	CASRASATYEQYF	TGTGCCAGCAGAGCTAGCGCAACCTACGAGCAGTACTTC
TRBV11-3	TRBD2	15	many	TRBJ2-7	CASSHGLRGGCEQYF	TGTGCCAGCAGCCACGGCCTTCGGGGGGGCTGCGAGCAGTACTTC
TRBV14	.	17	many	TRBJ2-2	CASSQVRGSERTGELFF	TGTGCCAGCAGCCAAGTTAGGGGTTCCGAAAGGACCGGGGAGCTGTTTTTT
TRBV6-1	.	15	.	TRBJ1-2	CASSPPGRTTQGYTF	TGTGCCAGCAGTCCACCGGGGCGGACCACCCAGGGCTACACCTTC
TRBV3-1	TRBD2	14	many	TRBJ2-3	CASSQDSGGDTQYF	TGTGCCAGCAGCCAAGATAGCGGGGGAGATACGCAGTATTTT
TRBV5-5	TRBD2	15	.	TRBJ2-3	CASSALAGVTDTQYF	TGTGCCAGCAGCGCCCTAGCGGGAGTGACAGATACGCAGTATTTT
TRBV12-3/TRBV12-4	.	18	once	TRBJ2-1	CASSFYASERDYFNEQFF	TGTGCCAGCAGTTTTTACGCTAGCGAGAGAGATTATTTTAACGAGCAGTTCTTC
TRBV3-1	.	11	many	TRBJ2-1	CASSLANEQFF	TGTGCCAGCAGCTTAGCCAATGAGCAGTTCTTC
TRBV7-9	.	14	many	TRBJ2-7	CASSLVKGSYEQYF	TGTGCCAGCAGCTTAGTTAAGGGAAGCTACGAGCAGTACTTC
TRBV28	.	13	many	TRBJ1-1	CASSFRGTLGAFF	TGTGCCAGCAGTTTTCGTGGGACCTTGGGGGCTTTCTTT
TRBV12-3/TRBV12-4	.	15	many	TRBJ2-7	CASSTSLGGAYEQYF	TGTGCCAGCAGTACATCCCTCGGGGGCGCCTACGAGCAGTACTTC
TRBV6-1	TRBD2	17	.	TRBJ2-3	CASRTHQRLAGVDTQYF	TGTGCCAGCAGGACCCACCAACGGCTAGCGGGCGTTGATACGCAGTATTTT
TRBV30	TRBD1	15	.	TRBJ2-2	CAWRPGQGTAGELFF	TGTGCCTGGAGACCGGGACAGGGGACCGCCGGGGAGCTGTTTTTT
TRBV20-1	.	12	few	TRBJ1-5	CSAPLSGQPQHF	TGCAGTGCACCACTTTCGGGTCAGCCCCAGCACTTT
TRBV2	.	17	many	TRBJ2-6	CASYQDVVASGANVLTF	TGTGCCAGCTATCAGGACGTCGTCGCGTCTGGGGCCAACGTCCTGACTTTC
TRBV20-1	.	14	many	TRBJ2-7	CSASFMGGSYEQYF	TGCAGTGCTAGTTTCATGGGCGGCTCCTACGAGCAGTACTTC
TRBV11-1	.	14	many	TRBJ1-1	CASSLGDIGTEAFF	TGTGCCAGCAGCTTAGGGGACATCGGCACTGAAGCTTTCTTT
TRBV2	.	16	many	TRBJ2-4	CASSDLERGAKNIQYF	TGTGCCAGCAGTGACTTGGAACGGGGGGCCAAAAACATTCAGTACTTC
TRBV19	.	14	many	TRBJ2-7	CASSERGSSYEQYF	TGTGCCAGTAGCGAGAGGGGGAGCTCCTACGAGCAGTACTTC
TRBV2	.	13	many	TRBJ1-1	CASRLGQNTEAFF	TGTGCCAGCCGACTGGGTCAGAACACTGAAGCTTTCTTT
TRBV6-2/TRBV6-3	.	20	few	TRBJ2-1	CASSYSVHHPDYPDYNEQFF	TGTGCCAGCAGTTACTCCGTACACCACCCGGACTATCCCGACTACAATGAGCAGTTCTTC
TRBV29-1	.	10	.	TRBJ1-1	CSAMNTEAFF	TGCAGCGCGATGAACACTGAAGCTTTCTTT
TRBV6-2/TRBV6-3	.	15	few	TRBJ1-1	CASSYSYRQNTEAFF	TGTGCCAGCAGTTACTCTTACCGACAAAACACTGAAGCTTTCTTT
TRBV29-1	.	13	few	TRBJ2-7	CSAEGRGSDEQYF	TGCAGCGCCGAGGGGAGGGGGTCAGACGAGCAGTACTTC
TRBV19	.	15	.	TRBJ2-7	CASSMQGRPSYEQYF	TGTGCCAGTAGTATGCAGGGGAGGCCATCCTACGAGCAGTACTTC
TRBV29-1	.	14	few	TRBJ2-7	CSAKIRDNLSEQYF	TGCAGCGCAAAGATCCGGGACAACTTGAGCGAGCAGTACTTC
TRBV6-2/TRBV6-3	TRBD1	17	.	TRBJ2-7	CASSRPGTGGRSYEQYF	TGTGCCAGCAGTCGTCCCGGGACAGGGGGCAGGTCCTACGAGCAGTACTTC
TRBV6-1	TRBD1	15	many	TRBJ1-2	CASNPKGAYVYGYTF	TGTGCCAGCAATCCGAAGGGGGCGTACGTCTATGGCTACACCTTC
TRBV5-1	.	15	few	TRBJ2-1	CASSWGQFDLDEQFF	TGCGCCAGCAGCTGGGGGCAATTCGATCTGGATGAGCAGTTCTTC
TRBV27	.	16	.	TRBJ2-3	CASSLTAGGYTDTQYF	TGTGCCAGCAGTCTAACGGCCGGGGGTTACACAGATACGCAGTATTTT
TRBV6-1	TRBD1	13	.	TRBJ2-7	CASPGTGYLEQYF	TGTGCCAGCCCCGGGACAGGGTATCTCGAGCAGTACTTC
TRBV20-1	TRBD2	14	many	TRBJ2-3	CSAYTSGGADTQYF	TGCAGTGCTTATACTAGCGGGGGGGCAGATACGCAGTATTTT